A selection of T cell receptor beta chains follows, all from one sample in a study of kidney transplant recipient with SARS-CoV-2 infection. TCRdb reprocessed the reads with MiXCR, giving one entry per CDR3 protein. Here the sample spans about 250,000 distinct CDR3 sequences, around 26% being singletons. Material: a blood sample, obtained at baseline and on roughly day 110 from a kidney transplant recipient. The receptors here all came from a male patient in his thirties who had COVID-19 and was a kidney transplant recipient. The graft donor may have given rise to some T cells. Both conserved end residues are part of each CDR3. The order of the fields is V gene, J gene, clone size, D gene, CDR3 DNA, CDR3 protein. A D gene is named only where the DNA matches it firmly. A clone size is listed for some rows: how often the clone was seen (once, few, many), or a class if it is expanded.

TRBV19	TRBJ1-1	many	.	TGTGCCAGTAGTATAGGGAAGGGGAACACTGAAGCTTTCTTT	CASSIGKGNTEAFF
TRBV19	TRBJ2-1	.	TRBD2	TGTGCCAGTAGTATAGCGGGAGGGCCCTACAATGAGCAGTTCTTC	CASSIAGGPYNEQFF
TRBV4-1	TRBJ2-3	few	.	TGCGCCAGCAGCCAAGATACGGGCTTCCGGGCAGATACGCAGTATTTT	CASSQDTGFRADTQYF
TRBV4-1	TRBJ2-7	many	.	TGCGCCAGCAGCCAAGGGCAAGGGAAGGTCCCCTACGAGCAGTACTTC	CASSQGQGKVPYEQYF
TRBV2	TRBJ2-3	.	.	TGTGCCAGCAGTGACTGGAGGGCCTACACAGATACGCAGTATTTT	CASSDWRAYTDTQYF
TRBV6-8	TRBJ1-2	many	.	TGTGCCAGCAGTCCAATTCGACGCTCTAGAAAGACCTATGGCTACACCTTC	CASSPIRRSRKTYGYTF
TRBV25-1	TRBJ2-1	.	.	TGTGCCAGCAGGGAGGGGGCGGTGAACAATGAGCAGTTCTTC	CASREGAVNNEQFF
TRBV15	TRBJ1-2	many	.	TGTGCCACCAGCTGTTACATAAGGTGTGGAAAGACCTATGGCTACACCTTC	CATSCYIRCGKTYGYTF
TRBV5-8	TRBJ1-2	many	.	TGTGCCAGCGAGACATCTCATCCACGAAAGACCTATGGCTACACCTTC	CASETSHPRKTYGYTF
TRBV10-3	TRBJ1-2	many	.	TGTGCCATCAGTGAAGGTCTAAACCCCAGCCAAGGCTATGGCTACACCTTC	CAISEGLNPSQGYGYTF
TRBV29-1	TRBJ1-1	many	.	TGCAGCGTAAAAAAAACAGTGAACACTGAAGCTTTCTTT	CSVKKTVNTEAFF
TRBV18	TRBJ2-1	few	TRBD1	TGTGCCAGCTCACCACAACAACTCAGGGGGAGCTCCTACAATGAGCAGTTCTTC	CASSPQQLRGSSYNEQFF
TRBV16	TRBJ1-2	many	.	TGTGCCAGCAGCACTGCGGGGGTCGTTAGAAAGACCTATGGCTACACCTTC	CASSTAGVVRKTYGYTF
TRBV3-1	TRBJ1-2	many	.	TGTGCCAGCAGCGCGTTTAGCACCCTTCGAAAGACCTATGGCTACACCTTC	CASSAFSTLRKTYGYTF
TRBV30	TRBJ2-1	many	TRBD2	TGTGCCTGGAGCCCATTAGCGGGAGGCCTGGGCAATGAGCAGTTCTTC	CAWSPLAGGLGNEQFF
TRBV4-3	TRBJ1-2	many	.	TGCGCCAGCAGCGGTCCGCTAGGACGTCGAAAGACCTATGGCTACACCTTC	CASSGPLGRRKTYGYTF
TRBV28	TRBJ1-5	many	.	TGTGCCAGCAGTCCCCCGCAGGGGCTGGGGCAGCCCCAGCATTTT	CASSPPQGLGQPQHF
TRBV6-8	TRBJ1-2	many	.	TGTGCCAGCAGTAAATCAATACGCTCTAGAAAGACCTATGGCTACACCTTC	CASSKSIRSRKTYGYTF
TRBV6-5	TRBJ1-6	many	TRBD1	TGTGCCAGCAGTGCAAGGACAGGTGGCTTTGGATCACCCCTCCACTTT	CASSARTGGFGSPLHF
TRBV7-6	TRBJ2-1	few	TRBD2	TGTGCCAGCAGTTCCACTAGCGGGAGTCTCTACAATGAGCAGTTCTTC	CASSSTSGSLYNEQFF
TRBV6-8	TRBJ1-2	many	.	TGTGCCAGCAGTATCGAGAAACGCTCTAGAAAGACCTATGGCTACACCTTC	CASSIEKRSRKTYGYTF
TRBV6-5	TRBJ2-3	many	TRBD2	TGTGCCAGCAGGCACGCCCGGCGGGAGGGGGGGTCTGATACGCAGTATTTT	CASRHARREGGSDTQYF
TRBV15	TRBJ2-2	many	TRBD2	TGTGCCACCAGCAGCGTACTAGCGGGAGGGAGGACCGGGGAGCTGTTTTTT	CATSSVLAGGRTGELFF
TRBV10-1	TRBJ1-2	many	.	TGCGCCAGCAGTTTGAGTCCAAGATCGCGAAAGACCTATGGCTACACCTTC	CASSLSPRSRKTYGYTF
TRBV12-3/TRBV12-4	TRBJ2-5	many	.	TGTGCCAGCAGTTTTGGTGACAGCCTGGAGACCCAGTACTTC	CASSFGDSLETQYF
TRBV12-3/TRBV12-4	TRBJ2-2	many	TRBD1	TGTGCCAGCAGCCCTGACAGGGGGCGCACCGGGGAGCTGTTTTTT	CASSPDRGRTGELFF
TRBV15	TRBJ2-2	many	TRBD2	TGTGCCACCAGAGGAGGGAGGGACACCGGGGAGCTGTTTTTT	CATRGGRDTGELFF
TRBV3-1	TRBJ2-3	.	.	TGTGCCAGCAGCCAAGATCGAGTAGCTGTGGATACGCAGTATTTT	CASSQDRVAVDTQYF
TRBV20-1	TRBJ2-7	many	TRBD2	TGCAGTGCTAGTAGCACTAGCGGGTCCTACGAGCAGTACTTC	CSASSTSGSYEQYF
TRBV19	TRBJ2-3	many	TRBD1	TGTGCCAGTACCCGACAGGGGGGCAATCCTAGCACAGATACGCAGTATTTT	CASTRQGGNPSTDTQYF
TRBV11-2	TRBJ1-2	.	.	TGTGCCAGCAGCCGGCGTCGAACAAGCAGAAAGACCTATGGCTACACCTTC	CASSRRRTSRKTYGYTF
TRBV20-1	TRBJ2-3	.	TRBD1	TGCAGTGCTCCCCGGGACAGGGGGCGGGGTACGCAGTATTTT	CSAPRDRGRGTQYF
TRBV29-1	TRBJ2-1	.	.	TGCAGCGTCCGACTAGGGGGGGGCTACAATGAGCAGCTCTTC	CSVRLGGGYNEQLF
TRBV10-1	TRBJ1-2	.	.	TGCGCCAGCAGTCCAACGACAAGATCGCGAAAGACCTATGGCTACACCTTC	CASSPTTRSRKTYGYTF
TRBV6-1	TRBJ2-3	.	.	TGTGCCAGCAGTGAATTGGACCGCCCAGGGGAGTATTTT	CASSELDRPGEYF
TRBV11-2	TRBJ2-1	few	.	TGTGCCAGCAGCTTAGAAACTGGGGCCTACAATGAGCAGTTCTTC	CASSLETGAYNEQFF
TRBV28	TRBJ1-2	many	.	TGTGCCAGCAGTTTATCCGCGGCCTTGAGAGGTTTTGCCTTC	CASSLSAALRGFAF
TRBV7-8	TRBJ1-2	many	.	TGTGCCAGCAGCTGCGTGATGTTTACCCGAAAGACCTATGGCTACACCTTC	CASSCVMFTRKTYGYTF
TRBV4-1	TRBJ2-5	few	.	TGCGCCAGCAGCCAAGACGCTCGGGCAGCTCAAGAGACCCAGTACTTC	CASSQDARAAQETQYF
TRBV2	TRBJ2-7	many	.	TGTGCCAGCAAGGCCAACCCCACCTACGAGCAGTACTTC	CASKANPTYEQYF
TRBV4-1	TRBJ1-1	many	TRBD1	TGCGCCAGCAGCAAAGGACAGGGTCCATGGACTGAAGCTTTCTTT	CASSKGQGPWTEAFF
TRBV20-1	TRBJ2-3	few	.	TGCAGTGCTAGAGAACGGGGTATTTACACAGATACGCAGTATTTT	CSARERGIYTDTQYF
TRBV21-1	TRBJ2-3	.	.	TGTGCCAACAGCAACCCATTAGCTACAGTCATGCAAGATACACAGTATTTT	CANSNPLATVMQDTQYF
TRBV10-2	TRBJ2-1	.	TRBD2	TGCGCCAGCAGTTGGACTAGCGGGAGTGTATTCTACAATGAGCAGTTCTTC	CASSWTSGSVFYNEQFF
TRBV5-1	TRBJ1-1	many	TRBD1	TGCGCCAGCAGTTCGCAGCCGACAGGGACGAACACTGAAGCTTTCTTT	CASSSQPTGTNTEAFF
TRBV20-1	TRBJ1-1	few	.	TGCAGTGCTGATAAGACGGGGATGAACACTGAAGCTTTCTTT	CSADKTGMNTEAFF
TRBV24-1	TRBJ2-1	many	.	TGTGCCACCAGTGATTTGTCCGGGGCAGGTAGGGATGAGCAGTTCTTC	CATSDLSGAGRDEQFF
TRBV11-1	TRBJ2-3	.	.	TGTGCCAGCAGCTTAGCCCCCGGAGATACGCAGTATTTT	CASSLAPGDTQYF
TRBV20-1	TRBJ1-2	many	.	TGCAGTGCTATGCGCCAGCTGTTTCGAAAGACCTATGGCTACACCTTC	CSAMRQLFRKTYGYTF
TRBV6-2/TRBV6-3	TRBJ1-1	many	.	TGTGCCAGCAGTTACGGGACCTTGAGCACTGAAGCTTTCTTT	CASSYGTLSTEAFF